This TCR beta chain came from a study of blood T cell repertoires in COVID-19 (dated by TCRdb to about 2020). Regarding the complete study: Samples from collaborators originated in the United States, Italy and Spain and spanned both the acute and convalescent phases of COVID-19. The prospective study material was composed of cDNA or gDNA derived from T cells, B-cell-depleted T cells, or PBMCs. Subjects who had been exposed to COVID-19, were actively infected with it, or had recovered from it provided the deeply sampled blood TCRbeta repertoires that made up the dataset. The repertoires were made available in a free public database intended to serve as a resource for research on the immune response to SARS-CoV-2. Samples were obtained from the ongoing ImmuneRACE study (first 160 participants) and from 1,200 or so subjects provided by 6 global collaborators. Sample metadata almost always included a de-identified subject ID, COVID-19 status, age in years and sex. Where available, HLA class I and class II types were obtained from metadata supplied by the sample provider rather than from assay-based typing.

Each collaborating institution followed its own protocols to collect whole blood in K2EDTA tubes. For TCRbeta analysis, collaborators shipped samples as frozen whole blood, isolated PBMCs, or DNA extracted from either of those sample types. The study at large found these results: How much clinical and demographic metadata was included differed by source and by participant, and the metadata was provided uncurated.

As regards this clone: Its specific antigen is unknown. Per-base quality was not reported, and no clone a single base away is much larger than it.

TCRbeta CDR3 regions were amplified from genomic DNA by means of the immunoSEQ Assay, a bias-controlled multiplex PCR. The original pipeline was this. Within the assay, amplification of reference gene primers was used to estimate how many nucleated cells each sample contained. To quantify the absolute abundance of each unique TCRbeta CDR3 rearrangement, sequence reads were collapsed and filtered. For each sample, productive Simpson clonality was calculated as the square root of Simpson's diversity index across productive rearrangements. TCRdb obtained this table from immuneACCESS and retained in-frame rearrangements with V and J assigned. These tables miss some clones; where compared with another copy, unresolved V genes account for less than half of the shortfall, and the remainder is unexplained. V, J and clone size are taken as reported in that table, and D and trimming were inferred from the DNA itself. Counted in this sample were fewer than 250,000 clones; less than 85% of them appeared once. 2% to 3% of the sample lies in the top ten.

From V the trimming removes 5 bases and from J it removes 9 bases, while the gene matches leave 13 bases of the junction unaccounted for. Counted from cysteine to phenylalanine, this CDR3 has 17 amino acids. Solely the CDR3 DNA is kept, with 51 bases framed from the first base. For CDR1 and CDR2, the germline V gene lists SGHRS and YFSETQ. The rearrangement combines TRBV5-1 with TRBJ2-1; 14 junctional bases match TRBD2. This receptor was obtained from a woman in her 70s with active or convalescent COVID-19. Sequencing was done on a sample of peripheral blood. The CDR3 region has the sequence CASSSTSGGAGYGEQFF. The DNA is TGCGCCAGCAGTTCGACTAGCGGGGGGGCAGGATATGGTGAGCAGTTCTTC.